This TCR beta chain was sequenced for a study of Ad26.COV2.S vaccination and SARS-CoV-2 variants. For the study at large: Ad26.COV2.S shots went into the muscle once or twice, 56 days apart.

The treatment is: some 20 received Ad26.COV2.S at low or high dose, single or two shots; about 5 received placebo; per-sample allocation not given. Vaccine and placebo recipients were sampled on day 63 after the first injection. Notes on the study in general: The placebo group had lower spike-specific TCR breadth than the vaccine recipients did. Overall T cell responses may have been underestimated by the analyses of TCR breadth and depth. Vaccinees and placebo recipients showed similar non-spike TCR breadth.

The V gene's germline CDR1 is SGHAT and CDR2 FQNNGV. Trimming removed 1 base from V and 3 bases from J, with 7 bases in between. CDR3 size: 14 residues. Details on this clone: The antigen is not known.

Sequencing used immunoSEQ multiplex PCR; TCRdb keeps in-frame clones, though not all of them. The table has a few hundred thousand clones, about 80% seen once. Material: peripheral blood, obtained in a trial of Ad26.COV2.S vaccine versus placebo. The clonotype originates from a person between 18 and 60 years old who received the Ad26.COV2.S COVID-19 vaccine or a placebo. The chain has TRBV11-2 and TRBJ1-5; D remains ambiguous. CDR3 bases: TGTGCCAGCAGCTTAGCGGACTCCAATCAGCCCCAGCATTTT. This translates into CASSLADSNQPQHF.